This TCR beta chain was found in a study of blood T cell repertoires in COVID-19. Study information: In each case, the material was cDNA or gDNA derived from T cells, B-cell-depleted T cells, or PBMCs.

Two negative PCRs, clearance, or symptom resolution had been documented for recovered Cohort 3 donors. Repertoires were generated with immunoSEQ multiplex PCR, while TCRdb's copy carries only in-frame clones and drops some. The table shows 130,000 to 150,000 clones, with around 83% occurring only once. CDR1 and CDR2 (germline): LGHDT, YNNKEL (reference sequence). Trimming cost V 0 bases and J 4 bases, with 3 bases left between them. The CDR3 has 13 residues. This clonotype originated in a man between 50 and 59 years old who had recovered from COVID-19. Material: PBMCs or T cells enriched from blood (not recorded which). This rearrangement joins TRBV3-1 (or the pseudogene TRBV3-2) to TRBJ1-4; D unresolved. DNA for the CDR3: TGTGCCAGCAGCCAAGATCTTAATGAAAAACTGTTTTTT. Protein product: CASSQDLNEKLFF.